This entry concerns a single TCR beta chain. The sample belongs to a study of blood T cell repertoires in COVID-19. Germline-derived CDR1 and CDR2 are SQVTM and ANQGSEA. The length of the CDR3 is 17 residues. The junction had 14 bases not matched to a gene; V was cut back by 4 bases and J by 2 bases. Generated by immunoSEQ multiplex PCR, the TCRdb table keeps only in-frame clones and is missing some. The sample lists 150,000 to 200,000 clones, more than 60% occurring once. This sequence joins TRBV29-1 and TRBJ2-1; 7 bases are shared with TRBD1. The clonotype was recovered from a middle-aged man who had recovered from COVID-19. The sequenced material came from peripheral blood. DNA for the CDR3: TGCAGCGTTGTATCGCCCTGGGGTCAGGGGGCCTACAATGAGCAGTTCTTC. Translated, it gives CSVVSPWGQGAYNEQFF.